This TCR beta chain appears in the sequencing data of a study of Ad26.COV2.S vaccination and SARS-CoV-2 variants. Study-level background: Donor got 5x10^10 or 1x10^11 viral particles of Ad26.COV2.S.

Germline CDR1 is MGHRA and CDR2 is YSYEKL. This CDR3 region has 13 residues. Trimming left V 2 bases short and J 7 bases short, with 10 bases between. TCRdb keeps only in-frame clones here, not all; method: immunoSEQ multiplex PCR. The sample yields around 450,000 clones, 89% seen once. The treatment: over 15 received Ad26.COV2.S at low or high dose, single or two shots; about five received placebo; per-sample allocation not given. Day 63 after the first injection of vaccine or placebo was the sampling time. The rearrangement joins TRBV4-1 to TRBJ2-3, with D tentatively TRBD2 (5 bases). Sequenced material: peripheral blood, taken in a trial of Ad26.COV2.S vaccine versus placebo. This TCR came from a person between 18 and 59 years old who received the Ad26.COV2.S COVID-19 vaccine or a placebo. CDR3 in DNA: TGCGCCAGCAGCCAACTCAGCGGATATACGCAGTATTTT. As protein: CASSQLSGYTQYF.